The clone carrying this TCR beta chain occurred many times. Its specificity is not known. The ends were cut back, 5 bases at V and 2 bases at J, with 8 bases in the middle. This CDR3 spans 13 amino acids. CDR1 is SGHTA and CDR2 is FQGNSA in the germline V gene. These data originate in a study of CD8 T cells in ankylosing spondylitis. Study outcomes and limitations: Reportedly, significant enrichment of disease-linked clones occurred in matched ankylosing spondylitis synovial fluid. Prior literature has documented some motif variants in synovial fluid and blood from reactive arthritis. Those disease-linked clones were CD8+; they were also relatively rare in peripheral blood.

Quantitative 5'-RACE with molecular barcodes was used to make the TCR beta libraries. TCRdb reanalysed the 5' RACE reads using MiXCR and keeps one entry per CDR3 protein. Here the sample spans 110,000 to 150,000 distinct CDR3 sequences, roughly 8% being singletons. The sequencing input was synovial fluid, either unsorted or a sorted T cell fraction (not recorded which). This chain connects TRBV7-2 to TRBJ2-3; D not certain. The TCR comes from a male donor with ankylosing spondylitis. The DNA of the CDR3 is TGTGCCAGCAGCCCCCCGACCACAGATACGCAGTATTTT. Amino acids: CASSPPTTDTQYF. The complete variable domain, with remaining parts taken from reference TRBV7-2 and TRBJ2-3, reads GAGVSQSPSNKVTEKGKDVELRCDPISGHTALYWYRQSLGQGLEFLIYFQGNSAPDKSGLPSDRFSAERTGGSVSTLTIQRTQQEDSAVYLCASSPPTTDTQYFGPGTRLTVL.